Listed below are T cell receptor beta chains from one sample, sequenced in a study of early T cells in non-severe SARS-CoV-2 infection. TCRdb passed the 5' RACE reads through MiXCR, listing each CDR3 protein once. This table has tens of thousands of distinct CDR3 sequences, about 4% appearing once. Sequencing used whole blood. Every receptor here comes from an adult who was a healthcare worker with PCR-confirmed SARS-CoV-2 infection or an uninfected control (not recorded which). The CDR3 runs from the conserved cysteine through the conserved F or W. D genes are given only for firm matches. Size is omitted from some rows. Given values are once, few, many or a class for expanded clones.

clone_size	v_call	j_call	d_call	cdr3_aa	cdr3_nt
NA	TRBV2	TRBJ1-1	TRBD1	CASSERTGITEAFF	TGTGCCAGCAGTGAGCGGACAGGGATCACTGAAGCTTTCTTT
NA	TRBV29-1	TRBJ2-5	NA	CSVVETQYF	TGCAGCGTTGTAGAGACCCAGTACTTC
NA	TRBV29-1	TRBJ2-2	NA	CSVEDVTANTGELFF	TGCAGCGTTGAAGATGTAACAGCGAACACCGGGGAGCTGTTTTTT
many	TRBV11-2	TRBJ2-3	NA	CASSLGLTITDTQYF	TGTGCCAGCAGCTTAGGTCTTACGATCACAGATACGCAGTATTTT
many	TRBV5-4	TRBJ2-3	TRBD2	CASSLLTSGRRSTDTQYF	TGTGCCAGCAGCTTGTTAACTAGCGGGAGGAGAAGCACAGATACGCAGTATTTT
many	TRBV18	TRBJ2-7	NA	CASSPTQATYEQYF	TGTGCCAGCTCCCCGACCCAAGCCACCTACGAGCAGTACTTC
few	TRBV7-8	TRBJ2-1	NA	CASSSNPTASLYHEQFF	TGTGCCAGCAGCTCTAACCCGACAGCTTCTCTATACCATGAGCAGTTCTTC
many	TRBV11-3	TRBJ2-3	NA	CASSRGTTDTQYF	TGTGCCAGCAGCCGCGGGACCACAGATACGCAGTATTTT
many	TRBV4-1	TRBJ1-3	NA	CASSIGRGNTIYF	TGCGCCAGCAGCATAGGGAGGGGAAACACCATATATTTT
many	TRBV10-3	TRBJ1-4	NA	CAISESSSPNEKLFF	TGTGCCATCAGTGAGTCGTCGTCGCCGAATGAAAAACTGTTTTTT
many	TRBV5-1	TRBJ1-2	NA	CASSSPRQGGLNYGYTF	TGCGCCAGCAGCTCGCCCCGGCAAGGGGGGCTTAACTATGGCTACACCTTC
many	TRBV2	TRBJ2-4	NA	CASSEGLPENIQYF	TGTGCCAGCAGTGAGGGGCTACCCGAAAACATTCAGTACTTC
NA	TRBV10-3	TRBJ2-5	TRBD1	CAIRPGTAYQETQYF	TGTGCCATCAGGCCCGGGACAGCGTACCAAGAGACCCAGTACTTC
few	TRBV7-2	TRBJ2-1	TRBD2	CASSSLAGVRNEQFF	TGTGCCAGCAGCTCCCTAGCGGGGGTTCGGAATGAGCAGTTCTTC
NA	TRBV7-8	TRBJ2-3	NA	CASSLAGTTSPTDTQYF	TGTGCCAGCAGCTTAGCCGGGACAACATCCCCCACAGATACGCAGTATTTT
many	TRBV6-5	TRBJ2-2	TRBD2	CASSRGTSRNTGELFF	TGTGCCAGCAGCCGAGGGACTAGCAGAAACACCGGGGAGCTGTTTTTT
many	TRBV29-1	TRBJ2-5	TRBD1	CSVQGGGETQYF	TGCAGCGTGCAAGGGGGCGGAGAGACCCAGTACTTC
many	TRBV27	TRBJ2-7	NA	CASSFLGSYEQYF	TGTGCCAGCAGTTTTTTGGGGTCCTACGAGCAGTACTTC
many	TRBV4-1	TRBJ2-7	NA	CASSQLKTARRDFHCEQYF	TGCGCCAGCAGCCAACTAAAGACTGCCCGACGTGACTTCCACTGTGAGCAGTACTTC
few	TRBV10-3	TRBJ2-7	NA	CAHSSSSYEQYF	TGTGCCCACAGCTCTAGCTCCTACGAGCAGTACTTC
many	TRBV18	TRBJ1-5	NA	CASSPPGGARDQPQHF	TGTGCCAGCTCACCACCCGGGGGGGCGCGGGATCAGCCCCAGCATTTT
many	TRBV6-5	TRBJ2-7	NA	CASSLFGREQYF	TGTGCCAGCAGTTTATTCGGCAGGGAGCAGTACTTC
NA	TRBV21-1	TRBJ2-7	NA	CASPADRGYEQYF	TGTGCCAGTCCTGCGGACAGGGGCTACGAGCAGTACTTC
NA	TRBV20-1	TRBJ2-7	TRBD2	CSALAGLGEQYF	TGCAGTGCCTTAGCGGGATTGGGCGAGCAGTACTTC
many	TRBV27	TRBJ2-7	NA	CASSQLAGWGAVGEQYF	TGTGCCAGCAGTCAACTTGCGGGATGGGGGGCTGTCGGCGAGCAGTACTTC
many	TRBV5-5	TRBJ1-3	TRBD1	CASSLGQSSGNTIYF	TGTGCCAGCAGCCTGGGACAGTCCTCTGGAAACACCATATATTTT
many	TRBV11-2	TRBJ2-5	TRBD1	CASSPTRDRGQVGRETQYF	TGTGCCAGCAGCCCAACCCGGGACAGGGGGCAAGTCGGCCGGGAGACCCAGTACTTC
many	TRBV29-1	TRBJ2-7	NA	CSVGSGYEQYF	TGCAGCGTTGGGTCAGGCTACGAGCAGTACTTC
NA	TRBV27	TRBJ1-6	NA	CASSLLGGSPLHF	TGTGCCAGCAGTTTATTAGGGGGATCACCCCTCCACTTT
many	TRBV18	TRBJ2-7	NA	CASSKGGNYEQYF	TGTGCCAGCTCCAAAGGGGGGAACTACGAGCAGTACTTC
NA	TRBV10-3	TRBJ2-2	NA	CAISESVLDRRAGELFF	TGTGCCATCAGTGAGTCGGTATTGGATCGGAGGGCCGGGGAGCTGTTTTTT
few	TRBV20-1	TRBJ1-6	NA	CSASRGSYNSPLHF	TGCAGTGCTAGCCGGGGCTCCTATAATTCACCCCTCCACTTT
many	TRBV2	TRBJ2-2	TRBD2	CASSEEGLAGVGELFF	TGTGCCAGCAGTGAAGAGGGACTAGCGGGAGTCGGGGAGCTGTTTTTT
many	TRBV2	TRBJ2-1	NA	CASRWGGLLWNNEQFF	TGTGCCAGCAGGTGGGGGGGCTTGCTTTGGAACAATGAGCAGTTCTTC